Listed below are T cell receptor beta chains from one sample, sequenced in a study of STAT5B mutations in CD4+ large granular lymphocyte leukemia. Clones were read by immunoSEQ multiplex PCR, and TCRdb kept only the in-frame ones, dropping some. The sample contains tens of thousands of clones, roughly 75% of which appear only once. Sequencing used CD4+ T cells from blood buffy coats. These receptors came from a human donor in good health. The CDR3 runs from the conserved cysteine through the conserved F or W. For some rows the clone size is stated as once, few or many, or as a class when expanded; others skip it.

clone_size j_call v_call cdr3_aa
NA TRBJ2-7 TRBV6-6 CASSYSGHYYEQYF
few TRBJ1-1 TRBV2 CASSGGTEAFF
NA TRBJ2-3 TRBV5-4 CASSAGPRADTQYF
NA TRBJ2-5 TRBV11-3 CASSLEQQETQYF
few TRBJ2-7 TRBV5-1 CASSTGLAGGPLTYEQYF
NA TRBJ2-7 TRBV7-8 CASSLPASGSHEQYF
NA TRBJ1-1 TRBV6-5 CASSYSRGNTEAFF
NA TRBJ1-4 TRBV5-1 CASSLDPKEKLFF
NA TRBJ2-3 TRBV13 CASSSQAGADTQYF
NA TRBJ2-5 TRBV5-1 CASSLGLARQETQYF
NA TRBJ2-7 TRBV6-6 CASSSDSFAVGQYF
NA TRBJ1-3 TRBV5-1 CASSLVTGSGNTIYF
NA TRBJ2-5 TRBV5-1 CASSLGGGQTQETQYF
once TRBJ1-5 TRBV28 CASSSLGESNQPQHF